The text below deals with one TCR beta chain. Building the TCR beta libraries relied on iRepertoire HTBI primers, and CDR3 regions underwent Arm-PCR. In TCRdb, the multiplex PCR reads were re-called with MiXCR into one record per CDR3 protein. The sample includes around 400,000 distinct CDR3 sequences, about 15% of them seen just once. CDR1 MDHEN and CDR2 SYDVKM come from the germline V gene. Trimming took 7 bases from V and 0 from J, leaving 18 bases between them. The CDR3 sequence is 17 residues long. Time point indicated: newly diagnosed GD, antithyroid drugs for less than 3 months. After RNA was extracted from PBMCs, the TCR library was made from it. The data were taken from a study of regulatory T cells in long-lasting Graves disease. Study-wide background: Recently diagnosed Graves' patients had received antithyroid drugs for under 3 months.

This sample was shared with a second study, whose subject was T cells in Graves' hyperthyroidism and ophthalmopathy. This second study says: Hyperthyroidism of Graves' type that showed no ophthalmopathy progression within 18 months was stable. For ophthalmopathy, model prediction preceded onset by a median 6.5 months.

This receptor was identified in a woman in her thirties or forties with Graves disease. The V call is TRBV28, the J call TRBJ2-2, with D possibly matching TRBD2 (6 bases). The material was peripheral blood mononuclear cells (PBMCs), obtained at new diagnosis, from a patient treated with antithyroid drugs. The DNA of the CDR3 is TGTGCCAGCACAGACCGGTATGGGACTGCGAACACCGGGGAGCTGTTTTTT. This translates into CASTDRYGTANTGELFF.